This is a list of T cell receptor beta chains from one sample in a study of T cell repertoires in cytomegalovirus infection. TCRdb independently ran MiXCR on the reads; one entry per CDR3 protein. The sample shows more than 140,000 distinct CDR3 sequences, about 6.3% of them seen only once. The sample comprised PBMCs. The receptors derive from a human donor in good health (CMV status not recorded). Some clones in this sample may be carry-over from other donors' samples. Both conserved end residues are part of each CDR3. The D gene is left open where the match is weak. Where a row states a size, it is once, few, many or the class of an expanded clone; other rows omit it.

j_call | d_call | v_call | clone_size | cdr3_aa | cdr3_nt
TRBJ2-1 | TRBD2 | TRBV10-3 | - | CATAGGGSGGERFF | TGTGCCACCGCCGGGGGGGGGTCTGGCGGTGAGCGGTTCTTC
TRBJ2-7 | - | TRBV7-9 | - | CASSRDRGQLEQYF | TGTGCCAGCAGCAGAGACAGAGGCCAATTGGAGCAGTACTTC
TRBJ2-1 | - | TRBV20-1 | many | CSASSGGSPTNEQFF | TGCAGTGCAAGCTCCGGGGGCAGCCCGACCAATGAGCAGTTCTTC
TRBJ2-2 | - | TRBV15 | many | CATSSPQGRHTGELFF | TGTGCCACCAGCAGTCCCCAGGGGCGCCACACCGGGGAGCTGTTTTTT
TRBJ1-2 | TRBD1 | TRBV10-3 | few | CAIRESRDRSYGYTF | TGTGCCATCAGGGAATCCCGGGACAGGAGCTATGGCTACACCTTC
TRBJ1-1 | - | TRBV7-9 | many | CASSRGLQARRSEAFF | TGTGCCAGCAGCCGCGGCCTACAGGCCCGGAGGTCTGAAGCTTTCTTT
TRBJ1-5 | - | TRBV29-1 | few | CSVEWVKSNQPQHF | TGCAGCGTTGAATGGGTCAAGAGCAATCAGCCCCAGCATTTT
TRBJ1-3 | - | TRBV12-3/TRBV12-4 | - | CASSTGGRLTNTIYF | TGTGCCAGCAGTACGGGTGGAAGACTCACGAACACCATATATTTT
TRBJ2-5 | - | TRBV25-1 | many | CASSDPDRFQETQYF | TGTGCCAGCAGTGATCCCGACAGATTCCAAGAGACCCAGTACTTC
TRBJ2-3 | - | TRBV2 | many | CASSGTIDTQYF | TGTGCCAGCAGTGGGACGATAGATACGCAGTATTTT
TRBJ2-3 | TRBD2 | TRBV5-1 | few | CASSSTPTSSTDTQYF | TGCGCCAGCAGCTCCACCCCGACTAGCAGCACAGATACGCAGTATTTT
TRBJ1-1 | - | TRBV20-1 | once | CSARVAGFSFF | TGCAGTGCTAGAGTAGCAGGTTTTTCTTTCTTT
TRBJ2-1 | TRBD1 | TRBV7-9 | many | CASSLGDRVRNNEQFF | TGTGCCAGCAGCTTAGGCGACAGGGTGAGGAACAATGAGCAGTTCTTC
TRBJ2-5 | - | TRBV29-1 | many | CSVETGETQYF | TGCAGCGTTGAAACTGGGGAGACCCAGTACTTC